The T cell receptor (beta chain) described here comes from a study of T cell clonality in common variable immunodeficiency. Whole-study results and caveats: T cell subpopulation sequencing would be needed to explain CVID clonality.

Generated by immunoSEQ multiplex PCR, the TCRdb table keeps only in-frame clones and is missing some. Singletons are absent from the sample, which has some 53,000 clones. Both groups were predominantly of Caucasian heritage. This clone was counted many times. Its matching antigen is unknown. This clonotype was sampled from a person aged 18 to 75 in good health. Specimen: peripheral blood mononuclear cells.

The part of the CDR3 DNA that was read is TGCGCCAGCAGCTTGGGGGCGGGGGGGGCAAATCAGCCC. Translated: CASSLGAGGANQP. Given in full, the CDR3 is CASSLGAGGANQPQHF. The J gene is TRBJ1-5, the V gene TRBV5-1; D is possibly TRBD1 (6 bases). The read stops 3 residues short of the end of the CDR3; the missing end is completed from the germline J gene. CDR1 SGHRS and CDR2 YFSETQ come from the germline V gene. The germline V and J ends were trimmed by 0 bases and 4 bases, with 14 bases remaining between them. This CDR3 is built from 16 residues.